A selection of T cell receptor beta chains follows, all from one sample in a study of CD8 T cells in Susac syndrome. TCRdb independently ran MiXCR on the immunoSEQ multiplex PCR reads; one entry per CDR3 protein. The sample has under 200,000 distinct CDR3 sequences; 90% to 97% are singletons. The specimen was CD4+ T cells from PBMCs. The receptors derive from a human donor with Susac syndrome. CDR3s include the opening cysteine and the closing phenylalanine or tryptophan. Fields, in order: clone size, CDR3 length, V gene, D gene, J gene, CDR3 protein, CDR3 DNA. A D gene is named only where the DNA matches it firmly. For some rows the clone size is stated as once, few or many, or as a class when expanded; others skip it.

.	12	TRBV30	.	TRBJ1-4	CAWNLRDEKLFF	TGTGCCTGGAATCTTCGAGATGAAAAACTGTTTTTT
.	15	TRBV12-3/TRBV12-4	.	TRBJ2-3	CASRPGSGSTDTQYF	TGTGCCAGCCGACCGGGCAGTGGGAGCACAGATACGCAGTATTTT
.	15	TRBV11-2	TRBD2	TRBJ2-3	CASSRSSGGTDTQYF	TGTGCCAGCAGCCGGTCCAGCGGGGGCACAGATACGCAGTATTTT
.	13	TRBV5-1	.	TRBJ1-1	CASSRSHETEAFF	TGCGCCAGCAGCCGGTCTCACGAAACTGAAGCTTTCTTT
.	12	TRBV14	.	TRBJ2-7	CASSQVRNEQYF	TGTGCCAGCAGCCAAGTAAGGAACGAGCAGTACTTC
once	12	TRBV14	.	TRBJ2-5	CASSPQYGTQYF	TGTGCCAGCAGCCCCCAGTATGGGACCCAGTACTTC
.	16	TRBV2	TRBD1	TRBJ1-5	CASRAKQGVTNQPQHF	TGTGCCAGCAGGGCCAAACAGGGGGTTACCAATCAGCCCCAGCATTTT
.	18	TRBV6-2/TRBV6-3	TRBD2	TRBJ2-2	CASSYSLLAGGHTGELFF	TGTGCCAGCAGTTACTCCCTACTAGCGGGAGGGCACACCGGGGAGCTGTTTTTT
.	16	TRBV18	TRBD1	TRBJ2-1	CASSPQTGEGRVPQFF	TGTGCCAGCTCACCACAGACAGGGGAAGGGCGCGTGCCGCAGTTCTTC
.	16	TRBV20-1	TRBD1	TRBJ1-2	CSATDRGFRANYGYTF	TGCAGTGCTACCGACAGGGGGTTTCGAGCAAACTATGGCTACACCTTC
.	13	TRBV7-2	.	TRBJ1-2	CASSHNRKDGYTF	TGTGCCAGCAGCCACAACAGGAAAGATGGCTACACCTTC
.	16	TRBV14	.	TRBJ2-1	CASSQDVGLGFNEQFF	TGTGCCAGCAGCCAAGATGTCGGACTCGGTTTCAATGAGCAGTTCTTC
.	14	TRBV20-1	.	TRBJ2-3	CSATTGLLGDTQYF	TGCAGTGCTACGACAGGTTTGTTAGGAGATACGCAGTATTTT
.	15	TRBV3-1	.	TRBJ2-6	CASSHTAEGANVLTF	TGTGCCAGCAGCCACACGGCTGAAGGGGCCAACGTCCTGACTTTC
.	13	TRBV12-3/TRBV12-4	.	TRBJ2-5	CASSPGPQETQYF	TGTGCCAGCTCCCCAGGGCCCCAAGAGACCCAGTACTTC
.	15	TRBV4-3	TRBD1	TRBJ1-2	CASSQRDRDDYGYTF	TGCGCCAGCAGCCAAAGGGACAGGGATGACTATGGCTACACCTTC
.	14	TRBV28	.	TRBJ1-1	CASSLGPGRTEAFF	TGTGCCAGCAGCCTCGGCCCCGGGAGGACTGAAGCTTTCTTT
.	14	TRBV9	.	TRBJ2-5	CASSVDNYSGSQYF	TGTGCCAGCAGCGTAGACAACTATTCTGGATCCCAGTACTTC
.	15	TRBV30	TRBD1	TRBJ1-2	CAWSLGTVGVGGYTF	TGTGCCTGGAGTCTAGGGACAGTAGGCGTGGGCGGCTACACCTTC
.	13	TRBV28	.	TRBJ1-2	CASAQAQGGGYTF	TGTGCCAGCGCCCAAGCTCAGGGAGGAGGCTACACCTTC
.	13	TRBV30	.	TRBJ2-5	CAWSVDLRETQYF	TGTGCCTGGAGTGTGGACCTACGGGAGACCCAGTACTTC
.	16	TRBV28	.	TRBJ2-5	CASSLDQTGRRETQYF	TGTGCCAGCAGTTTAGACCAAACAGGGCGCAGAGAGACCCAGTACTTC
.	12	TRBV29-1	.	TRBJ2-1	CSGMTEGTTQFF	TGCAGCGGGATGACAGAAGGAACGACTCAGTTCTTC
.	13	TRBV30	.	TRBJ2-1	CAWSLINYNEQFF	TGTGCCTGGTCCCTTATTAACTACAATGAGCAGTTCTTC
.	16	TRBV7-2	TRBD1	TRBJ2-5	CASSFPTGQGAETQYF	TGTGCCAGCAGCTTCCCCACCGGACAGGGTGCAGAGACCCAGTACTTC